This T cell receptor (beta chain) emerged from a study of tumor-infiltrating lymphocytes in primary liver carcinoma. Study overall: The tumors, T1-T3 N0M0 lesions, were roughly 4.2 to 11 cm across.

cDNA specific to TCR beta was made from 500 ng of total RNA, with a constant-region primer employed for priming. Slightly modified ARM-PCR, run as three nested multiplex PCR rounds, produced the TCR beta libraries. Primers for the first two PCR rounds were TRBV1-TRBV30 forward primers and a C-beta reverse primer (about 10 cycles per round). MiXCR was run by TCRdb on the multiplex PCR reads, yielding one entry per CDR3 protein. The repertoire includes under 85,000 distinct CDR3 sequences, 55% to 85% of them detected once, and 19% sits in the top ten. Study-wide results and limits: Among top clones, only about 8-25% appeared in all five tumor regions. Compared with blood, tumor repertoires held significantly more in their top 250 clones.

Without any cell sorting, about 19-32 mg of bulk tissue yielded co-extracted RNA and DNA. Germline assignment: CDR1 GTSNPN and CDR2 SVGIG (reference sequence). The CDR3 totals 12 residues. V was trimmed by 6 bases and J by 5 bases, leaving 13 bases between them. In its sample, this clonotype was seen many times. As yet, its antigen is unknown. The sequenced sample consisted of liver tumor tissue from sampling region 1. Regarding subset: tumor region T1, superior pole. The J gene is TRBJ1-2, the V gene TRBV30; no reliable D call. The origin of this receptor is a man aged 35-49 years with primary liver carcinoma and hepatitis B virus infection. The CDR3: CACNRETYGYTF. In DNA, the CDR3 is TGTGCCTGTAACCGGGAGACGTATGGCTACACCTTC.